Below are 13 T cell receptor beta chains sequenced from a single sample in a study of blood T cells in healthy people across ages. The use of a sample-barcoded 5' primer and a J-beta primer mix characterized a second PCR of about 7 to 12 cycles. In TCRdb, the 5' RACE reads were re-called with MiXCR into one record per CDR3 protein. This table has over 1.5 million distinct CDR3 sequences, 49% appearing once. The sequenced sample was blood. Every receptor here comes from a woman aged 35 to 49 in good health.

This clonotype was counted a few times. V gene TRBV28 combines with J gene TRBJ2-1; 8 bases fit TRBD2. V lost 8 bases, J lost 0 bases, and 9 bases stayed unmatched. The CDR3 loop spans 16 amino acids. CDR1 is MDHEN and CDR2 is SYDVKM in the germline V gene. The CDR3 DNA sequence: TGTGCCAGCCCCCCGGGGGGGTATAGCTCCTACAATGAGCAGTTCTTC. Its protein is CASPPGGYSSYNEQFF. Drawing the rest from reference TRBV28 and TRBJ2-1, the complete variable domain is DVKVTQSSRYLVKRTGEKVFLECVQDMDHENMFWYRQDPGLGLRLIYFSYDVKMKEKGDIPEGYSVSREKKERFSLILESASTNQTSMYLCASPPGGYSSYNEQFFGPGTRLTVL.

This clonotype came up once. The gene calls are TRBV6-1 and TRBJ1-5; D uncertain. The V end was cut by 0 bases, the J end by 3 bases, with 12 bases between. The germline V gene encodes CDR1 MNHNS and CDR2 SASEGT. The CDR3 loop spans 16 amino acids. The CDR3: CASSEAHGRANQPQHF. In nucleotides, the CDR3 is TGTGCCAGCAGTGAAGCCCACGGTCGGGCCAATCAGCCCCAGCATTTT.

A few counts support this clonotype. V usage is TRBV5-1 and J usage is TRBJ2-7; TRBD2 matches at 8 bases. CDR3 length equals 15 residues. After removal of 0 bases from V and 3 bases from J, the junction contained 5 bases not matched to a gene. Germline-derived CDR1 and CDR2 are SGHRS and YFSETQ. The CDR3 here is CASSLVAGRIYEQYF. The DNA of the CDR3 is TGCGCCAGCAGCTTGGTAGCGGGGAGAATCTACGAGCAGTACTTC.

The chain employs TRBV6-2 or TRBV6-3 and TRBJ2-7; 8 bases match TRBD1. V was clipped by 5 bases and J by 1 base; unmatched bases: 7. The germline V gene encodes CDR1 MNHEY and CDR2 SVGEGT. The CDR3 runs to 15 residues. The CDR3 loop reads CASSPGQGVSYEQYF. The CDR3 nucleotides are TGTGCCAGCAGTCCCGGACAGGGAGTATCCTACGAGCAGTACTTC.

The chain combines TRBV20-1 with TRBJ2-7, with TRBD2 identical over 8 bases. The DNA end is a closer match to TRBJ2-5, so the J assignment may be wrong. Germline assignment: CDR1 DFQATT and CDR2 SNEGSKA (reference sequence). CDR3 size: 14 residues. The CDR3 loop reads CSARPSTSVETQYF. CDR3 DNA sequence: TGCAGTGCTAGACCATCGACTAGCGTAGAGACCCAGTACTTC.

The V gene is TRBV7-2, the J gene TRBJ2-5; a possible D gene is TRBD1 (6 bases). V gave up 2 bases and J gave up 11 bases, with 18 bases separating them. The CDR3 totals 14 residues. CDR1 and CDR2 from the germline V gene are SGHTA and FQGNSA. The CDR3 loop reads CASSLWGPGNEQYF. Written as DNA, the CDR3 is TGTGCCAGCAGCTTATGGGGGCCAGGCAATGAGCAGTACTTC.

The V and J genes are TRBV20-1 and TRBJ1-2; perhaps TRBD1 as D (6 bases). The ends were cut back, 1 base at V and 7 bases at J, with 13 bases in the middle. CDR3 size: 13 residues. Germline V gene sequence: CDR1 DFQATT, CDR2 SNEGSKA (reference sequence). The CDR3 DNA reads as TGCAGTGCTAGAGGGGGAGGGGGAAGTGGCTACACCTTC. This encodes CSARGGGGSGYTF.

The V call is TRBV20-1, the J call TRBJ2-6; D is possibly TRBD1 (5 bases). The V and J ends lost 3 bases and 1 base respectively, with 16 bases between them. Germline CDR1 reads DFQATT; CDR2 reads SNEGSKA (reference sequence). The CDR3 is 17 residues long. CDR3 coding DNA: TGCAGTGCTAGCTCGCCAGGGAAACCATCTGGGGCCAACGTCCTGACTTTC. Amino acids: CSASSPGKPSGANVLTF.

The chain links TRBV12-3 or TRBV12-4 to TRBJ1-1; no reliable D call. The CDR3 loop spans 13 amino acids. Trimming stripped 5 bases from V and 1 base from J, with 8 bases between. The CDR3 sequence: CASSARRNTEAFF. The CDR3 DNA reads TGTGCCAGCAGTGCCCGGCGGAACACTGAAGCTTTCTTT.

This sequence joins TRBV4-2 and TRBJ2-5; weak D call: TRBD1 (6 bases). The end of the DNA aligns better with TRBJ2-7, so the J call may be wrong. This CDR3 is 14 amino acids long. Germline lookup yields CDR1 LGHNA and CDR2 YNFKEQ. CDR3 DNA sequence: TGTGCCAGCAGCCAAGAATCCAGGGGAAGCGAGCAGTACTTC. This translates into CASSQESRGSEQYF.

The genes are TRBV4-1 and TRBJ1-5; 10 bases line up with TRBD1. The length of the CDR3 is 16 residues. CDR1 and CDR2 (germline): MGHRA, YSYEKL. The junction had 4 bases not matched to a gene; V was cut back by 3 bases and J by 2 bases. The DNA for the CDR3 is TGCGCCAGCAGCCAGCTGACAGGGGGCGGCAATCAGCCCCAGCATTTT. This gives the protein CASSQLTGGGNQPQHF.

The chain recombines TRBV5-1 with TRBJ2-1; D perhaps matches TRBD2 (6 bases). V lost 0 bases, J lost 5 bases, and 9 bases lay in between. The CDR3 spans 14 residues. Germline V lookup: CDR1 SGHRS, CDR2 YFSETQ. In DNA form, the CDR3 reads TGCGCCAGCAGCTTGGGGGACTGGGACAATGAGCAGTTCTTC. It encodes CASSLGDWDNEQFF.

V usage is TRBV14 and J usage is TRBJ1-2; tentative D call: TRBD1 (5 bases). V lost 8 bases and J 8 bases, leaving 12 bases between the germline ends. The CDR3 loop spans 11 amino acids. Per germline, CDR1 SGHDN and CDR2 FVKESK. The DNA for the CDR3 is TGTGCCAGCGGGACCGTAAGAGGCTACACCTTC. Translated: CASGTVRGYTF.